This T cell receptor beta chain was sequenced for a study of T cell repertoires in cytomegalovirus infection. Across the study: Matching HLA type, along with CMV infection, was indicated by public TCR beta signatures.

TCRdb passed the reads through MiXCR, listing each CDR3 protein once. The table lists approximately 500,000 distinct CDR3 sequences, 16% of them singletons. Study results and limitations: HLA-C-restricted CMV clonotypes gave the most frequent clonotype in two of eight donors. Based on cumulative public TCR beta family frequency, carriers of CMV plus the relevant HLA were identified.

CDR3 length: 14 amino acids. CDR1 is SGHTA and CDR2 is FQGTGA in the germline V gene. V shed 2 bases and J shed 7 bases, with 11 bases lying between them. This clonotype was seen many times. The antigen remains unidentified. The TCR originated in a human donor in good health (CMV status not recorded). Some clones in this sample may be carry-over from other donors' samples. Sequencing used CD8+ T cells from PBMCs. The chain uses TRBV7-3 and TRBJ2-2; D remains ambiguous. CDR3: CASSLVAARGELFF. For the CDR3, the DNA is TGTGCCAGCAGCTTAGTAGCAGCGCGCGGGGAGCTGTTTTTT.